This is a list of T cell receptor beta chains from one sample in a study of radiation and T cells in renal cell carcinoma. TCRdb's copy holds only in-frame clones and misses some; the assay was immunoSEQ multiplex PCR. The sample lists over 120,000 clones, roughly 90% occurring once. The input for sequencing was blood, taken from a patient whose treatment included radiotherapy and nephrectomy. The source is a woman in her forties or fifties with renal cell carcinoma. Both conserved end residues are part of each CDR3. A D gene is named only where the DNA matches it firmly. A clone size is listed for some rows: how often the clone was seen (once, few, many), or a class if it is expanded.

abundance: .
j_gene: TRBJ1-1
v_gene: TRBV4-3
d_gene: .
CDR3aa: CASSQDWPQGTEAFF
CDR3nt: TGCGCCAGCAGCCAAGATTGGCCACAGGGCACTGAAGCTTTCTTT

abundance: .
j_gene: TRBJ1-1
v_gene: TRBV6-1
d_gene: TRBD1
CDR3aa: CASSPETGITEAFF
CDR3nt: TGTGCCAGCAGCCCCGAGACAGGGATTACTGAAGCTTTCTTT

abundance: .
j_gene: TRBJ1-2
v_gene: TRBV29-1
d_gene: .
CDR3aa: CSVLSGGYTF
CDR3nt: TGCAGCGTACTGTCTGGGGGCTACACCTTC

abundance: .
j_gene: TRBJ2-5
v_gene: TRBV25-1
d_gene: .
CDR3aa: CASSAAGAGETQYF
CDR3nt: TGTGCCAGCAGTGCAGCAGGGGCTGGGGAGACCCAGTACTTC

abundance: .
j_gene: TRBJ1-5
v_gene: TRBV18
d_gene: TRBD1
CDR3aa: CASLPTGSNQPQHF
CDR3nt: TGTGCCAGCTTACCGACAGGGAGCAATCAGCCCCAGCATTTT

abundance: few
j_gene: TRBJ1-2
v_gene: TRBV5-1
d_gene: .
CDR3aa: CASSLSGVGYTF
CDR3nt: TGCGCCAGCAGCTTGAGTGGGGTTGGCTACACCTTC

abundance: once
j_gene: TRBJ2-7
v_gene: TRBV7-8
d_gene: TRBD2
CDR3aa: CASSPTGIAGNEQYF
CDR3nt: TGTGCCAGCAGCCCTACCGGCATAGCGGGGAACGAGCAGTACTTC

abundance: medium-sized
j_gene: TRBJ2-7
v_gene: TRBV11-1
d_gene: TRBD1
CDR3aa: CASSLIGAGGLYEQYF
CDR3nt: TGTGCCAGCAGCTTAATCGGGGCAGGGGGCCTCTACGAGCAGTACTTC

abundance: .
j_gene: TRBJ2-2
v_gene: TRBV6-6
d_gene: .
CDR3aa: CASIYSQGGTGELFF
CDR3nt: TGTGCCAGTATTTATTCACAGGGCGGGACCGGGGAGCTGTTTTTT

abundance: .
j_gene: TRBJ2-3
v_gene: TRBV5-1
d_gene: .
CDR3aa: CASSLAWGRTDTQYF
CDR3nt: TGCGCCAGCAGCTTGGCGTGGGGGCGCACAGATACGCAGTATTTT

abundance: .
j_gene: TRBJ1-1
v_gene: TRBV19
d_gene: .
CDR3aa: CASSINVGANTEAFF
CDR3nt: TGTGCCAGTAGTATAAACGTTGGGGCGAACACTGAAGCTTTCTTT

abundance: few
j_gene: TRBJ2-3
v_gene: TRBV18
d_gene: .
CDR3aa: CASSPEGTDTQYF
CDR3nt: TGTGCCAGCTCACCGGAGGGTACAGATACGCAGTATTTT

abundance: once
j_gene: TRBJ1-5
v_gene: TRBV10-1
d_gene: .
CDR3aa: CASSESVGDQPQHF
CDR3nt: TGCGCCAGCAGTGAGTCCGTAGGGGATCAGCCCCAGCATTTT

abundance: once
j_gene: TRBJ2-1
v_gene: TRBV5-1
d_gene: TRBD2
CDR3aa: CASSWTSGGNNEQFF
CDR3nt: TGCGCCAGCAGCTGGACTAGCGGGGGAAACAATGAGCAGTTCTTC

abundance: .
j_gene: TRBJ2-2
v_gene: TRBV4-3
d_gene: .
CDR3aa: CASSPQGGAFTGELFF
CDR3nt: TGCGCCAGCAGCCCCCAAGGAGGGGCCTTCACCGGGGAGCTGTTTTTT

abundance: .
j_gene: TRBJ1-4
v_gene: TRBV6-1
d_gene: TRBD1
CDR3aa: CASSFLDREKLFF
CDR3nt: TGTGCCAGCAGTTTTCTGGACAGGGAAAAACTGTTTTTT

abundance: .
j_gene: TRBJ2-5
v_gene: TRBV7-7
d_gene: .
CDR3aa: CASSLFGQGETQYF
CDR3nt: TGTGCTAGCAGCTTATTTGGACAAGGAGAGACCCAGTACTTC

abundance: .
j_gene: TRBJ1-1
v_gene: TRBV2
d_gene: .
CDR3aa: CASTERQNTEAFF
CDR3nt: TGTGCCAGCACAGAAAGGCAGAACACTGAAGCTTTCTTT

abundance: .
j_gene: TRBJ1-2
v_gene: TRBV15
d_gene: .
CDR3aa: CATSRDMGAPGYTF
CDR3nt: TGTGCCACCAGCAGAGATATGGGGGCGCCGGGCTACACCTTC

abundance: .
j_gene: TRBJ1-1
v_gene: TRBV30
d_gene: TRBD1
CDR3aa: CAWRGLSLGQGRTGAEAFF
CDR3nt: TGTGCCTGGAGGGGTCTGTCCCTAGGACAGGGAAGGACGGGGGCTGAAGCTTTCTTT

abundance: .
j_gene: TRBJ1-2
v_gene: TRBV7-9
d_gene: .
CDR3aa: CASSLGEGSGYTF
CDR3nt: TGTGCCAGCAGCTTAGGCGAAGGGTCCGGCTACACCTTC

abundance: .
j_gene: TRBJ2-7
v_gene: TRBV4-3
d_gene: .
CDR3aa: CASSQVARLGTEQYF
CDR3nt: TGCGCCAGCAGCCAAGTGGCCAGGCTTGGGACCGAGCAGTACTTC

abundance: .
j_gene: TRBJ1-1
v_gene: TRBV9
d_gene: .
CDR3aa: CASSPRGGSAEAFF
CDR3nt: TGTGCCAGCAGCCCCCGGGGGGGGTCCGCTGAAGCTTTCTTT

abundance: .
j_gene: TRBJ2-7
v_gene: TRBV4-2
d_gene: .
CDR3aa: CASSLAFYEQYF
CDR3nt: TGTGCCAGCAGCTTAGCCTTCTACGAGCAGTACTTC

abundance: .
j_gene: TRBJ2-7
v_gene: TRBV4-3
d_gene: .
CDR3aa: CASSQGHFDPEYYEQYF
CDR3nt: TGCGCCAGCAGCCAAGGACACTTCGACCCCGAATACTACGAGCAGTACTTC

abundance: .
j_gene: TRBJ1-4
v_gene: TRBV6-5
d_gene: TRBD1
CDR3aa: CASSSGTVKLFF
CDR3nt: TGTGCCAGCAGTTCCGGGACAGTTAAACTGTTTTTT

abundance: .
j_gene: TRBJ1-1
v_gene: TRBV29-1
d_gene: .
CDR3aa: CSVGRHGTEAFF
CDR3nt: TGCAGCGTGGGGCGACACGGCACTGAAGCTTTCTTT

abundance: .
j_gene: TRBJ1-1
v_gene: TRBV7-6
d_gene: TRBD1
CDR3aa: CASSLLDRGFMNTEAFF
CDR3nt: TGTGCCAGCAGCTTATTAGACAGGGGATTTATGAACACTGAAGCTTTCTTT

abundance: .
j_gene: TRBJ2-1
v_gene: TRBV9
d_gene: TRBD2
CDR3aa: CASSGLAGAYNEQFF
CDR3nt: TGTGCCAGCAGCGGCCTAGCGGGGGCCTACAATGAGCAGTTCTTC

abundance: .
j_gene: TRBJ2-1
v_gene: TRBV7-2
d_gene: .
CDR3aa: CASSFGMGYNEQFF
CDR3nt: TGTGCCAGCAGCTTCGGGATGGGCTACAATGAGCAGTTCTTC

abundance: .
j_gene: TRBJ2-1
v_gene: TRBV9
d_gene: .
CDR3aa: CASSVGDTLSSYNEQFF
CDR3nt: TGTGCCAGCAGCGTAGGGGACACTTTGAGCTCCTACAATGAGCAGTTCTTC

abundance: .
j_gene: TRBJ1-3
v_gene: TRBV25-1
d_gene: .
CDR3aa: CASSDGGGNTIYF
CDR3nt: TGTGCCAGCAGTGATGGCGGCGGAAACACCATATATTTT

abundance: .
j_gene: TRBJ2-1
v_gene: TRBV6-1
d_gene: TRBD2
CDR3aa: CASSGLAGPSSYNEQFF
CDR3nt: TGTGCCAGCAGTGGACTAGCGGGGCCGAGCTCCTACAATGAGCAGTTCTTC

abundance: .
j_gene: TRBJ2-1
v_gene: TRBV5-1
d_gene: .
CDR3aa: CASSLVPGANEQFF
CDR3nt: TGCGCCAGCAGCTTGGTCCCCGGCGCGAATGAGCAGTTCTTC

abundance: .
j_gene: TRBJ2-3
v_gene: TRBV7-9
d_gene: TRBD2
CDR3aa: CASSGTSGGADTQYF
CDR3nt: TGTGCCAGCAGCGGAACTAGCGGGGGGGCGGATACGCAGTATTTT

abundance: .
j_gene: TRBJ1-4
v_gene: TRBV7-2
d_gene: .
CDR3aa: CASSGPGAWAEKLFF
CDR3nt: TGTGCCAGCAGCGGGCCCGGGGCTTGGGCTGAAAAACTGTTTTTT

abundance: once
j_gene: TRBJ2-7
v_gene: TRBV6-5
d_gene: .
CDR3aa: CASSYSGGKSYEQYF
CDR3nt: TGTGCCAGCAGTTACTCAGGTGGGAAATCCTACGAGCAGTACTTC

abundance: .
j_gene: TRBJ1-1
v_gene: TRBV6-5
d_gene: .
CDR3aa: CASSARQTEAFF
CDR3nt: TGTGCCAGCAGTGCGAGACAGACTGAAGCTTTCTTT

abundance: .
j_gene: TRBJ2-2
v_gene: TRBV5-1
d_gene: .
CDR3aa: CASSLGGGNTGELFF
CDR3nt: TGCGCCAGCAGCCTGGGAGGGGGGAACACCGGGGAGCTGTTTTTT

abundance: once
j_gene: TRBJ1-1
v_gene: TRBV19
d_gene: .
CDR3aa: CASNTAQNTEAFF
CDR3nt: TGTGCCAGCAACACAGCACAGAACACTGAAGCTTTCTTT

abundance: few
j_gene: TRBJ1-3
v_gene: TRBV30
d_gene: .
CDR3aa: CAWSVGSGNTIYF
CDR3nt: TGTGCCTGGAGTGTTGGGTCTGGAAACACCATATATTTT

abundance: once
j_gene: TRBJ2-3
v_gene: TRBV6-1
d_gene: .
CDR3aa: CASSGGQQGTQYF
CDR3nt: TGTGCCAGCAGCGGGGGTCAGCAGGGTACGCAGTATTTT

abundance: .
j_gene: TRBJ1-5
v_gene: TRBV19
d_gene: .
CDR3aa: CASSGTGSNQPQHF
CDR3nt: TGTGCCAGTAGTGGGACGGGGAGCAATCAGCCCCAGCATTTT

abundance: few
j_gene: TRBJ1-1
v_gene: TRBV5-1
d_gene: .
CDR3aa: CASSLSPGTREAFF
CDR3nt: TGCGCCAGCAGCTTGTCCCCAGGGACCCGTGAAGCTTTCTTT

abundance: .
j_gene: TRBJ2-7
v_gene: TRBV9
d_gene: TRBD1
CDR3aa: CASSVGDSPSYEQYF
CDR3nt: TGTGCCAGCAGCGTAGGGGACAGCCCGTCCTACGAGCAGTACTTC

abundance: once
j_gene: TRBJ1-4
v_gene: TRBV4-3
d_gene: .
CDR3aa: CASSQVLGGTDLGKLFF
CDR3nt: TGCGCCAGCAGCCAAGTATTAGGTGGGACCGACCTAGGAAAACTGTTTTTT

abundance: once
j_gene: TRBJ2-5
v_gene: TRBV6-5
d_gene: .
CDR3aa: CASSGTRETQYF
CDR3nt: TGTGCCAGCAGTGGGACGAGAGAGACCCAGTACTTC

abundance: .
j_gene: TRBJ1-6
v_gene: TRBV4-1
d_gene: .
CDR3aa: CASSQVYRGRDNSPLHF
CDR3nt: TGCGCCAGCAGCCAAGTTTATAGGGGCAGGGATAATTCACCCCTCCACTTT

abundance: .
j_gene: TRBJ2-3
v_gene: TRBV7-2
d_gene: .
CDR3aa: CASSSGTRDTDTQYF
CDR3nt: TGTGCCAGCAGCTCCGGGACGAGGGACACAGATACGCAGTATTTT

abundance: .
j_gene: TRBJ1-4
v_gene: TRBV2
d_gene: .
CDR3aa: CASSEGLRDGEKLFF
CDR3nt: TGTGCCAGCAGTGAGGGATTGAGGGATGGCGAAAAACTGTTTTTT

abundance: .
j_gene: TRBJ1-2
v_gene: TRBV19
d_gene: TRBD1
CDR3aa: CARQGGTYGYTF
CDR3nt: TGTGCCAGACAGGGGGGGACTTATGGCTACACCTTC

abundance: once
j_gene: TRBJ1-2
v_gene: TRBV9
d_gene: .
CDR3aa: CASSEAGVHYGYTF
CDR3nt: TGTGCCAGCAGCGAGGCGGGGGTCCACTATGGCTACACCTTC

abundance: .
j_gene: TRBJ2-5
v_gene: TRBV7-7
d_gene: .
CDR3aa: CASSRARGAIETQYF
CDR3nt: TGTGCTAGCAGCCGAGCCCGGGGGGCAATAGAGACCCAGTACTTC

abundance: .
j_gene: TRBJ1-1
v_gene: TRBV6-6
d_gene: .
CDR3aa: CASSYASPARYPEAFF
CDR3nt: TGTGCCAGCAGTTACGCCTCTCCGGCCCGTTACCCTGAAGCTTTCTTT

abundance: .
j_gene: TRBJ1-6
v_gene: TRBV2
d_gene: .
CDR3aa: CASSAGQTANSPLHF
CDR3nt: TGTGCCAGCAGTGCCGGACAGACGGCGAATTCACCCCTCCACTTT

abundance: .
j_gene: TRBJ2-1
v_gene: TRBV7-3
d_gene: .
CDR3aa: CASSYGYNEQFF
CDR3nt: TGTGCCAGCAGCTACGGGTACAATGAGCAGTTCTTC

abundance: .
j_gene: TRBJ2-1
v_gene: TRBV7-5
d_gene: .
CDR3aa: CARSVSGGDNEQFF
CDR3nt: TGTGCCAGAAGCGTTAGCGGGGGAGACAATGAGCAGTTCTTC

abundance: .
j_gene: TRBJ1-1
v_gene: TRBV5-1
d_gene: TRBD1
CDR3aa: CASSEGTGYTEAFF
CDR3nt: TGCGCCAGCAGCGAGGGGACAGGGTACACTGAAGCTTTCTTT

abundance: .
j_gene: TRBJ2-2
v_gene: TRBV4-1
d_gene: TRBD2
CDR3aa: CASGVMGLAGGQNTGELFF
CDR3nt: TGCGCCAGCGGGGTGATGGGGCTAGCGGGGGGGCAAAACACCGGGGAGCTGTTTTTT